These 32 T cell receptor beta chains share one sample of origin, sequenced in a study of breast tumors, draining lymph nodes, adjacent tissues (dated by TCRdb to the mid-2010s). Library preparation used multiplex PCR. Sequenced on an Illumina HiSeq 2000. TCRdb itself trimmed the public reads at Q25 with fastp, ran MiXCR and retained productive beta chains. Each CDR3 protein gets just one entry, which takes the most common genes and DNA from the rows behind it. The sample yields tens of thousands of distinct CDR3 sequences; 25% to 35% were counted once. The ten largest clones represent 8% to 9% of the sample. The axillary draining lymph nodes of breast cancer patients were the source of the lymph node samples. Sequences were obtained from axillary lymph node tissue. Source of these receptors: a female donor with breast cancer. Some clones in this sample may be carry-over from other donors' samples.

The chain joins TRBV7-9 to TRBJ1-1; D call uncertain. This CDR3 region has 14 residues. CDR1 is SEHNR, CDR2 FQNEAQ, per germline (reference sequence). V dropped 4 bases and J dropped 10 bases, with 19 bases sitting between them. CDR3 DNA: TGTGCCAGCAGCTCGATACCAAGGCGAGATCGAGCTTTCTTT. It codes for CASSSIPRRDRAFF.

CDR3 in amino acids: CASSSGTASGNTIYF. CDR3 DNA: TGTGCCAGTAGTAGTGGGACAGCCTCTGGAAACACCATATATTTT. J is TRBJ1-3 and V is TRBV19; TRBD1 matches 7 bases. V dropped 4 bases and J dropped 0; count of bases not matched to a gene: 3. CDR3 length: 15 amino acids. The germline V gene encodes CDR1 LNHDA and CDR2 SQIVND (reference sequence).

The chain joins TRBV7-2 to TRBJ2-1; D uncertain. From germline, CDR1 is SGHTA and CDR2 FQGNSA. With 3 bases removed from V and 3 bases from J, the gap between germline ends came to 9 bases. This CDR3 has 14 amino acids. The CDR3 loop reads CASSLGGNYNEQFF. In DNA, the CDR3 is TGTGCCAGCAGCTTGGGTGGGAACTACAATGAGCAGTTCTTC.

This clonotype occurred many times. CDR3 amino acids: CASSSSGVLNIQYF. In DNA, the CDR3 is TGTGCCAGCAGCTCGAGCGGGGTATTAAACATTCAGTACTTC. The gene calls are TRBV11-2 and TRBJ2-4, with 7 bases identical to TRBD2. V trimming: 4 bases; J trimming: 6 bases; junction bases outside the gene matches: 6. The CDR3 consists of 14 residues. Germline V gives CDR1 SGHAT, CDR2 FQNNGV.

This clonotype has at least ten counts. CDR3 bases: TGTGCCAGCAGCTTGACTGACAGGCCCTATAATTCACCCCTCCACTTT. Protein sequence: CASSLTDRPYNSPLHF. The V and J genes are TRBV6-5 and TRBJ1-6; D might be TRBD1 (6 bases). The germline CDR1 and CDR2 sequences are MNHEY and SVGAGI. V was pared by 6 bases and J by 2 bases, with 14 bases between. CDR3 length equals 16 residues.

Concerning this clonotype: A clone one base away is much larger, so this may be a read error. V gene TRBV6-5 combines with J gene TRBJ1-2; D ambiguous. The CDR3 consists of 14 residues. Germline CDR1 and CDR2: MNHEY and SVGAGI. The V end was cut by 4 bases, the J end by 8 bases, with 17 bases between. CDR3 nucleotide sequence: TGTGCCAGCAGTTCCTCGATGGAGGCCGAGGGCTACACCTTC. Its protein is CASSSSMEAEGYTF.

This clonotype was detected ten times or more. The chain recombines TRBV19 with TRBJ2-6, with D hard to call. There are 18 residues in the CDR3. Looked up from germline, CDR1 is LNHDA and CDR2 is SQIVND (reference sequence). Between the trimmed V and J ends, which lost 0 bases and 0 bases, there was a span of 12 bases. This CDR3 is CASSIDYSGLSGANVLTF. For the CDR3, the DNA is TGTGCCAGTAGTATAGATTATTCCGGGCTCTCTGGGGCCAACGTCCTGACTTTC.

This clonotype was recorded many times. The rearrangement uses TRBV7-8 and TRBJ2-6; D not resolved. With 2 bases removed from V and 0 bases from J, the gap between germline ends came to 11 bases. Germline loops: CDR1 SGHVS, CDR2 FQNEAQ. The CDR3 is made up of 17 amino acids. CDR3 bases: TGTGCCAGCAGCTTATATTCATACTACTCTGGGGCCAACGTCCTGACTTTC. This translates into CASSLYSYYSGANVLTF.

This clonotype was seen a handful of times. The chain is built from TRBV5-1 and TRBJ1-1; 9 bases map to TRBD1. V shed 4 bases and J 3 bases; nucleotides not matched to a gene: 4. Germline CDR1 is SGHRS and CDR2 is YFSETQ. This CDR3 spans 14 amino acids. The CDR3 DNA reads TGCGCCAGCAGCCCCGACAGGGGGGACACTGAAGCTTTCTTT. Translated, it gives CASSPDRGDTEAFF. The complete variable domain, with remaining parts taken from reference TRBV5-1 and TRBJ1-1, reads KAGVTQTPRYLIKTRGQQVTLSCSPISGHRSVSWYQQTPGQGLQFLFEYFSETQRNKGNFPGRFSGRQFSNSRSEMNVSTLELGDSALYLCASSPDRGDTEAFFGQGTRLTVV.

This clonotype was recorded many times. The chain links TRBV9 to TRBJ2-7, with TRBD1 as a possible D gene (5 bases). The CDR3 is 14 residues long. The germline V gene encodes CDR1 SGDLS and CDR2 YYNGEE. Trimming took 0 bases from V and 3 from J, leaving 10 bases between them. Here the CDR3 reads CASSVGFRDYEQYF. DNA of the CDR3: TGTGCCAGCAGCGTAGGTTTCAGGGACTACGAGCAGTACTTC.

This clonotype was counted at least ten times. The chain has TRBV5-8 and TRBJ2-7; 8 nucleotides agree with TRBD1. V lost 4 bases to trimming and J lost 8 bases; unmatched junction nucleotides: 11. This CDR3 spans 14 amino acids. In germline, CDR1 is SGHTS, CDR2 YDEGEE. The CDR3 DNA is TGTGCCAGCAGCCTTGGACAGGGCTACGGACAGCAGTACTTC. Its translation is CASSLGQGYGQQYF.

This clonotype showed up many times. The chain couples TRBV29-1 to TRBJ2-1; D is possibly TRBD1 or TRBD2 (6 bases each). Germline-derived CDR1 and CDR2 are SQVTM and ANQGSEA. The V gene lost 8 bases and the J gene lost 4 bases, with 15 bases spanning the gap. This CDR3 spans 13 amino acids. CDR3: CSFRGGRYNEQFF. The CDR3 DNA reads TGCAGCTTTCGAGGGGGGCGGTACAATGAGCAGTTCTTC.

Of note for this clonotype: A much larger clone lies a single base off, so this may be a read error. This chain connects TRBV11-3 to TRBJ2-5; 7 bases agree with TRBD2. Per the germline V gene, CDR1 is SGHNT and CDR2 is YENEEA. The length of the CDR3 is 16 residues. The V segment lost 1 base and the J segment 2 bases; nucleotides outside the gene matches: 7. This CDR3 is CASSLGTSAEQETQYF. Written as DNA, the CDR3 is TGTGCCAGCAGCTTAGGTACTAGCGCGGAACAAGAGACCCAGTACTTC.

On this clonotype itself: This may be a read error, as it is one base from a much larger clone. The V gene is TRBV5-1, the J gene TRBJ2-5; D is ambiguous. Trimming stripped 0 bases from V and 8 bases from J, with 14 bases between. The germline CDR1 and CDR2 sequences are SGHRS and YFSETQ. The CDR3 has 14 amino acids. This chain's CDR3 is CASSLAGRPDTQYF. The CDR3 coding sequence is TGCGCCAGCAGCTTGGCCGGAAGACCAGACACCCAGTACTTC.

This clonotype was seen many times. The chain links TRBV19 to TRBJ2-1; D unclear. CDR3 size: 17 residues. Germline V gene sequence: CDR1 LNHDA, CDR2 SQIVND (reference sequence). The germline V and J ends were trimmed by 4 bases and 5 bases, with 21 bases remaining between them. For the CDR3, the DNA is TGTGCCAGTAGTACCGGAACCGGGCGCGCTTTAAACAATGAGCAGTTCTTC. Residues: CASSTGTGRALNNEQFF.

This clonotype showed up many times. The chain couples TRBV20-1 to TRBJ2-3, with D possibly being TRBD1 (6 bases). V gave up 3 bases and J gave up 5 bases, with 15 bases separating them. CDR3 length: 14 amino acids. Germline V CDR1 and CDR2: DFQATT, SNEGSKA (reference sequence). CDR3 residues: CSASPNRERDTQYF. CDR3 coding DNA: TGCAGTGCTAGTCCCAACAGGGAGCGAGATACGCAGTATTTT.

This clonotype appeared many times. This sequence joins TRBV5-6 and TRBJ2-5; perhaps TRBD2 as D (6 bases). The CDR3 runs to 15 residues. Trimming took off 4 bases at V and 7 bases at J, with 20 bases between the two ends. Per the germline V gene, CDR1 is SGHDT and CDR2 is YYEEEE. The CDR3 here is CASSGGTATAGTQYF. DNA for the CDR3: TGTGCCAGCAGCGGCGGGACCGCGACAGCGGGGACCCAGTACTTC.

This clonotype was observed a few times. DNA of the CDR3: TGTGCCAGCAGTTTATTTGCGACCGGGACAGGGGAGAATGAGCAGTTCTTC. Translating it yields CASSLFATGTGENEQFF. The V and J genes are TRBV28 and TRBJ2-1; 10 bases are a match to TRBD1. The CDR3 runs to 17 residues. CDR1 MDHEN and CDR2 SYDVKM come from the germline V gene. V shed 1 base and J 7 bases; nucleotides not matched to a gene: 10.

This clonotype was found many times. This chain uses TRBV28 with TRBJ2-2; TRBD2 is a possible D gene (6 bases). CDR3 length: 14 residues. Germline values: CDR1 MDHEN, CDR2 SYDVKM. With 11 bases removed from V and 5 bases from J, the gap between germline ends came to 18 bases. The CDR3 loop reads CASHGGRDTGELFF. The CDR3 nucleotides are TGTGCCTCCCATGGGGGGAGAGATACCGGGGAGCTGTTTTTT.

This clonotype occurred many times. The chain couples TRBV7-8 to TRBJ2-1; D is unclear. Germline CDR1 is SGHVS and CDR2 is FQNEAQ. V lost 6 bases to trimming and J lost 5 bases, with 8 bases between them. This CDR3 contains 12 residues. CDR3 loop: CASRKVNNEQFF. The CDR3 coding sequence is TGTGCCAGCAGGAAGGTTAACAATGAGCAGTTCTTC. Full variable domain (missing parts from reference TRBV7-8 and TRBJ2-1): GAGVSQSPRYKVAKRGQDVALRCDPISGHVSLFWYQQALGQGPEFLTYFQNEAQLDKSGLPSDRFFAERPEGSVSTLKIQRTQQEDSAVYLCASRKVNNEQFFGPGTRLTVL.

In its sample, this clonotype was seen many times. This chain links TRBV7-2 with TRBJ2-7; 9 bases align to TRBD1. CDR1 SGHTA and CDR2 FQGNSA come from the germline V gene. The V gene end was trimmed by 5 bases and the J gene end by 6 bases; junction bases not matched to a gene: 8. This CDR3 contains 14 residues. CDR3 loop: CASSRRDRDAEQYF. The CDR3 bases are TGTGCCAGCAGCCGCCGGGACAGGGATGCCGAGCAGTACTTC.

In this sample, this clonotype turned up many times. V and J are TRBV5-1 and TRBJ1-4; TRBD1 matches 11 bases. The CDR3 loop spans 15 amino acids. Trimming at V came to 4 bases and at J to 7 bases, leaving 6 bases not matched to a gene. Germline V gene lookup returns CDR1 SGHRS and CDR2 YFSETQ. CDR3 sequence: CASSQRTGGSEKLFF. In nucleotides, the CDR3 is TGCGCCAGCAGCCAACGGACAGGGGGCTCTGAAAAACTGTTTTTT.

The table lists this clonotype with many counts. The chain recombines TRBV2 with TRBJ1-4; D uncertain. Deletions cut 2 bases from V and 8 bases from J, with 12 bases between. The CDR3 totals 14 residues. CDR1 and CDR2 (germline): SNHLY, FYNNEI. The CDR3 here is CASSERGWEEKLFF. The CDR3 DNA reads as TGTGCCAGCAGTGAACGCGGGTGGGAAGAAAAACTGTTTTTT. The full variable domain, completed using reference TRBV2 and TRBJ1-4, is EPEVTQTPSHQVTQMGQEVILRCVPISNHLYFYWYRQILGQKVEFLVSFYNNEISEKSEIFDDQFSVERPDGSNFTLKIRSTKLEDSAMYFCASSERGWEEKLFFGSGTQLSVL.

The chain links TRBV10-3 to TRBJ2-3; 12 bases are shared with TRBD2. The CDR3 loop spans 15 amino acids. The germline V gene encodes CDR1 ENHRY and CDR2 SYGVKD. V gave up 4 bases and J gave up 4 bases; unmatched junction bases: 3. The CDR3 DNA reads as TGTGCCATCAGTGCCCTAGCGGGAGGGCCAGATACGCAGTATTTT. Its protein is CAISALAGGPDTQYF.

This clonotype was counted at least ten times. This chain connects TRBV27 to TRBJ2-2, with 9 bases identical to TRBD2. Unmatched junction bases numbered 10, after V lost 0 bases and J lost 5 bases. This CDR3 is built from 18 residues. The germline CDR1 and CDR2 sequences are MNHEY and SMNVEV (reference sequence). The CDR3 DNA reads as TGTGCCAGCAGTTTATCCCACCCGGGACTAGCATGGACCGGGGAGCTGTTTTTT. It is translated as CASSLSHPGLAWTGELFF.

This clonotype appeared many times. The gene calls are TRBV29-1 and TRBJ1-1; D may be TRBD1 (5 bases). The ends were cut back, 3 bases at V and 1 base at J, with 9 bases in the middle. The CDR3 length is 13 residues. Looked up from germline, CDR1 is SQVTM and CDR2 is ANQGSEA. The CDR3 here is CSVEQGANTEAFF. DNA for the CDR3: TGCAGCGTTGAGCAGGGAGCGAACACTGAAGCTTTCTTT. The whole variable domain, filled in from reference TRBV29-1 and TRBJ1-1, reads SAVISQKPSRDICQRGTSLTIQCQVDSQVTMMFWYRQQPGQSLTLIATANQGSEATYESGFVIDKFPISRPNLTFSTLTVSNMSPEDSSIYLCSVEQGANTEAFFGQGTRLTVV.

Points on this clonotype: It is unclear where the CDR3 begins or ends on the DNA, so no DNA is shown, and the CDR3 is as TCRdb lists it. The CDR3 is CSAQDRGGNEKLFFGSGTQHF. The chain uses TRBV20-1 and TRBJ1-5; TRBD1, the table's D call, was not compared with the DNA. The CDR3 extends over 21 residues, inclusive of both ends. Germline CDR1 is DFQATT and CDR2 is SNEGSKA (reference sequence).

This clonotype was picked up a small number of times. The chain joins TRBV20-1 to TRBJ1-1, with D hard to call. V gave up 0 bases and J gave up 0 bases, with 5 bases separating them. The germline CDR1 and CDR2 sequences are DFQATT and SNEGSKA (reference sequence). The CDR3 length is 13 residues. In DNA, the CDR3 is TGCAGTGCTAGAGAACTGATGAACACTGAAGCTTTCTTT. This gives the protein CSARELMNTEAFF.

Ten or more counts support this clonotype. The V gene is TRBV5-1, the J gene TRBJ2-2, with 10 bases that match TRBD2. CDR3 size: 15 residues. Germline V gene lookup returns CDR1 SGHRS and CDR2 YFSETQ. The V segment lost 4 bases and the J segment 4 bases; nucleotides outside the gene matches: 4. The CDR3 loop reads CASSIAGGATGELFF. The CDR3 DNA reads as TGCGCCAGCAGCATAGCGGGAGGCGCCACCGGGGAGCTGTTTTTT.

This clonotype was counted many times. The chain joins TRBV14 to TRBJ2-1, with 7 bases that match TRBD2. V lost 3 bases to trimming and J lost 12 bases; unmatched junction nucleotides: 2. The CDR3 runs to 11 residues. The germline V gene has CDR1 SGHDN and CDR2 FVKESK. The CDR3 coding sequence is TGTGCCAGCAGCCACGGACTAGTGCAGTTCTTC. Translation gives CASSHGLVQFF.

This clonotype was seen at least ten times. The J gene is TRBJ2-2, the V gene TRBV10-1; 11 nucleotides agree with TRBD1. Germline trimming cut 4 bases from V and 0 bases from J; bases unmatched to any gene: 7. The CDR3 loop spans 18 amino acids. CDR1 and CDR2 (germline): WNHNN, SYGVQD (reference sequence). The CDR3 reads CASSVRDRGVANTGELFF. The CDR3 DNA is TGCGCCAGCAGTGTCCGGGACAGGGGGGTCGCGAACACCGGGGAGCTGTTTTTT.

As concerns this clonotype: The CDR3 end shows no conserved phenylalanine or tryptophan, and so a read error is likely. This chain links TRBV5-1 with TRBJ1-3; D gene unclear. Per the germline V gene, CDR1 is SGHRS and CDR2 is YFSETQ. The CDR3 has 13 amino acids. V lost 4 bases to trimming and J lost 6 bases, with 11 bases between them. The CDR3 nucleotides are TGCGCCAGCAGCCGCGACCTGAAAAACACCATATATCTT. This translates into CASSRDLKNTIYL.